Ten or more counts support the clone carrying this TCR beta chain. The data stem from a study of regulatory T cells in long-lasting Graves disease. The sample's time point: persistent/refractory GD, antithyroid drugs over 5 years with positive TRAb. Isolated PBMC RNA provided the starting material for the TCR library. Sequencing libraries for TCR beta were prepared with iRepertoire HTBI primers and Arm-PCR of CDR3 regions. TCRdb recomputed calls from the multiplex PCR reads with MiXCR, one row per CDR3 protein. The sample lists approximately 440,000 distinct CDR3 sequences; about 20% were seen once. Germline CDR1 reads MDHEN; CDR2 reads SYDVKM. The ends were cut back, 6 bases at V and 1 base at J, with 15 bases in the middle. The CDR3 extends over 15 amino acids.

The sample in question was peripheral blood mononuclear cells (PBMCs), obtained when the disease was refractory, from a patient treated with antithyroid drugs. The chain uses TRBV28 and TRBJ1-1; no firm D call. This TCR derives from a female donor with Graves disease. The CDR3 coding sequence is TGTGCCAGCAGCCAACCAAGCCGCGGGAACACTGAAGCTTTCTTT. This encodes CASSQPSRGNTEAFF.